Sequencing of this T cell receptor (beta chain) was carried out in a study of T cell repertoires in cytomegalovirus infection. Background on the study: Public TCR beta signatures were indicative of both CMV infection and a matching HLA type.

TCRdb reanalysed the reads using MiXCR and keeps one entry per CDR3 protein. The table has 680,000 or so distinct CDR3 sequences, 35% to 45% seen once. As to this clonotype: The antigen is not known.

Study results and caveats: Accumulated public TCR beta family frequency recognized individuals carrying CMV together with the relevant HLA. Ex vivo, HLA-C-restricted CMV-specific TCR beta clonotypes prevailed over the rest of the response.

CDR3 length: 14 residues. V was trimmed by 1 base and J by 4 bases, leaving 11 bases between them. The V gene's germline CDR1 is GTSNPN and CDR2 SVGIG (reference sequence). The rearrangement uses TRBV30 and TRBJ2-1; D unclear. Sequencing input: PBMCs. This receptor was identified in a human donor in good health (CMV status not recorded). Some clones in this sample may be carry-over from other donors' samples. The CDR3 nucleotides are TGTGCCTGGAGTGAGGTTGGTGGTTACAATGAGCAGTTCTTC. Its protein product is CAWSEVGGYNEQFF.